These 13 T cell receptor beta chains were all obtained from the same sample, sequenced in a study of identical twins. TCRdb reprocessed the 5' RACE reads via MiXCR and lists one record per CDR3 protein. The sample carries about 790,000 distinct CDR3 sequences, 15% to 20% recorded once. These data are also associated with another study on T cells expressing NK-cell markers.

Sequenced input: PBMCs. Receptors originate from a woman in her late teens or twenties in good health.

This chain connects TRBV5-1 to TRBJ1-1; perhaps TRBD1 as D (6 bases). The CDR3 has 16 residues. Trimming took 0 bases from V and 11 from J, leaving 23 bases between them. CDR1 and CDR2 from the germline V gene are SGHRS and YFSETQ. The chain's CDR3 is CASSLGTVDGGAQAFF. The CDR3 DNA follows: TGCGCCAGCAGCTTGGGCACGGTAGATGGGGGCGCTCAGGCTTTCTTT.

The rearrangement joins TRBV2 to TRBJ2-3, with 11 bases identical to TRBD2. V trimming: 4 bases; J trimming: 5 bases; junction bases outside the gene matches: 11. CDR1 and CDR2 (germline): SNHLY, FYNNEI. The length of the CDR3 is 17 residues. CDR3 in amino acids: CASSGGMTSGDRDTQYF. CDR3 bases: TGTGCCAGCAGTGGAGGGATGACTAGCGGGGATCGAGATACGCAGTATTTT. The full variable domain, in which reference TRBV2 and TRBJ2-3 provide the parts outside the CDR3, is EPEVTQTPSHQVTQMGQEVILRCVPISNHLYFYWYRQILGQKVEFLVSFYNNEISEKSEIFDDQFSVERPDGSNFTLKIRSTKLEDSAMYFCASSGGMTSGDRDTQYFGPGTRLTVL.

The chain uses TRBV7-2 and TRBJ2-1; 10 nucleotides align to TRBD1. This CDR3 is built from 15 residues. The germline CDR1 and CDR2 sequences are SGHTA and FQGNSA. J gave up 9 bases and V 4 bases, and 9 bases lay outside the gene matches. The CDR3 DNA sequence: TGTGCCAGCAGCTACCCGGGACAGGGGACGGGTGAGCAGTTCTTC. Translation: CASSYPGQGTGEQFF.

This clonotype was picked up a small number of times. This sequence joins TRBV9 and TRBJ2-1; D is unresolved. Trimming cost V 2 bases and J 2 bases, with 8 bases left between them. Germline V gene data show CDR1 as SGDLS and CDR2 as YYNGEE. The CDR3 spans 14 residues. DNA for the CDR3: TGTGCCAGCAGCGTTGCCTCGACCTACAATGAGCAGTTCTTC. Amino acid sequence: CASSVASTYNEQFF.

This clonotype was seen ten or more times. The chain carries TRBV5-6 and TRBJ2-5; possibly TRBD1 for D (5 bases). The V end lost 7 bases, the J end lost 5 bases, and 18 bases lay between the germline ends. This CDR3 region has 14 residues. Germline V lookup: CDR1 SGHDT, CDR2 YYEEEE. The CDR3 reads CASSYLQGGETQYF. CDR3 coding DNA: TGTGCCAGCTCCTACTTGCAGGGTGGGGAGACCCAGTACTTC.

The table lists this clonotype with a few counts. This sequence joins TRBV6-5 and TRBJ2-3; 9 bases agree with TRBD2. This CDR3 spans 15 amino acids. Germline-derived CDR1 and CDR2 are MNHEY and SVGAGI. V gave up 6 bases and J gave up 3 bases; unmatched junction bases: 7. CDR3 protein: CASRLAGVATDTQYF. DNA of the CDR3: TGTGCCAGCAGATTAGCGGGAGTTGCGACAGATACGCAGTATTTT.

The rearrangement joins TRBV12-3 or TRBV12-4 to TRBJ1-5; D gene ambiguous. Between the trimmed V and J ends, which lost 1 base and 7 bases, there was a span of 14 bases. The CDR3 is 15 residues long. CDR3 sequence reads: CASSLGAGSYQPQHF. The CDR3 bases are TGTGCCAGCAGTTTAGGGGCGGGGTCCTACCAGCCCCAGCATTTT.

The rearrangement joins TRBV11-3 to TRBJ1-2; 10 nucleotides agree with TRBD1. With 5 bases clipped from V and 8 bases from J, the junction kept 8 bases outside the gene matches. Germline V lookup: CDR1 SGHNT, CDR2 YENEEA. CDR3 length: 14 amino acids. DNA of the CDR3: TGTGCCAGCAGCGGGACAGGGGCCCTCTACGGCTACACCTTC. It codes for CASSGTGALYGYTF.

This clonotype has a handful of counts. The V call is TRBV11-2, the J call TRBJ2-7; D uncertain. CDR1 is SGHAT, CDR2 FQNNGV, per germline. The V end lost 3 bases, the J end lost 5 bases, and 8 bases lay between the germline ends. This CDR3 comprises 12 residues. CDR3 sequence: CASSFNLDEQYF. For the CDR3, the DNA is TGTGCCAGCAGCTTTAACCTCGACGAGCAGTACTTC.

This chain links TRBV7-8 with TRBJ2-1; D unclear. The CDR3 is 15 amino acids. V lost 7 bases and J lost 5, with 18 bases in between. From germline, CDR1 is SGHVS and CDR2 FQNEAQ. The CDR3 region has the DNA TGTGCCAGCACCATTACGCCCCAGCCGGACAATGAGCAGTTCTTC. As protein: CASTITPQPDNEQFF.

The CDR3 DNA sequence: TGTGCCAGCAGCTTAGGGGCTGGCGGGCAGGGGCTCAATACGCAGTATTTT. Protein product: CASSLGAGGQGLNTQYF. The gene calls are TRBV7-9 and TRBJ2-3; D is possibly TRBD1 (6 bases). The CDR3 sequence is 17 residues long. Germline CDR1 reads SEHNR; CDR2 reads FQNEAQ (reference sequence). Trimming shortened V by 1 base and J by 7 bases, and 21 bases separated the two germline ends.

This clonotype was counted only a few times. V and J are TRBV12-3 or TRBV12-4 and TRBJ1-1; D ambiguous. The CDR3 covers 13 residues. Trimming shortened V by 1 base and J by 3 bases, and 6 bases separated the two germline ends. The CDR3 nucleotides read TGTGCCAGCAGTTTAGAAGAAGACACTGAAGCTTTCTTT. Translation gives CASSLEEDTEAFF.

This chain joins TRBV5-6 and TRBJ2-5; maybe TRBD2 (5 bases). The CDR3 loop spans 13 amino acids. V lost 4 bases and J 4 bases, leaving 11 bases between the germline ends. The germline CDR1 and CDR2 sequences are SGHDT and YYEEEE. Here the CDR3 DNA reads TGTGCCAGCAGCACGGGAATAGGAGAGACCCAGTACTTC. It translates to CASSTGIGETQYF.